The clone carrying this T cell receptor beta chain appeared once. The antigen remains undetermined. The assay was immunoSEQ multiplex PCR, and TCRdb's table has in-frame clones only and misses some. Of roughly 76,000 clones listed, approximately 85% are singletons. This entry comes from a study of OX40 agonist ivuxolimab in advanced cancers. Study-wide context: It was ivuxolimab, an agonistic anti-OX40 (CD134) antibody, that patients were treated with.

Study results and caveats: Several nonresponders also turned out to have low normalized T-cell clonal expansion.

This CDR3 is 13 amino acids long. J gave up 7 bases and V 3 bases, and 2 bases lay outside the gene matches. From germline, CDR1 is SGHRS and CDR2 YFSETQ. The source of this sequence is an adult with an advanced solid tumor such as melanoma, head and neck, liver or kidney cancer. This chain joins TRBV5-1 and TRBJ2-4; 9 positions match TRBD1. The material sequenced was CD4+ or CD8+ T cells sorted from blood, taken in a trial of the OX40 agonist ivuxolimab. The CDR3 DNA follows: TGCGCCAGCAGCTCCGGGACAGGGAACATTCAGTACTTC. Protein product: CASSSGTGNIQYF.